The TCR beta chain described here comes from a study of control samples from healthy donors and cancer patients (dated by TCRdb to 2018 to 2021). Library prep was done by the immunoSEQ multiplex PCR assay. The source is immuneACCESS, and TCRdb retained only in-frame sequences with V and J called. Part of the clones is not carried over; for the studies checked, unresolved V genes explain less than half of this, and the remainder is unexplained. Within this sample are fewer than 200,000 clones, with about 86% of them counted one time only. The ten largest clonotypes hold 4.9% of the sample. Trimmed from V: 4 bases; trimmed from J: 5 bases; junction bases lacking a gene match: 9. Measured from the cysteine to the phenylalanine, the CDR3 is 16 residues long. Left in the record is the CDR3 DNA by itself, 48 bases read in frame from the first base. The germline V gene specifies MGHRA as CDR1 and YSYEKL as CDR2.

On this clone: The antigen this receptor binds is unknown. Base qualities are not at hand, and no much larger clone is one base apart.

Sequencing input: blood. Recombination linked TRBV4-1 to TRBJ2-2; TRBD2 aligns with 8 central bases. The receptor was isolated from a young woman in good health. The DNA reads TGCGCCAGCAGCCTCCTCTTAGCGGGGTATACCGGGGAGCTGTTTTTT. Its translation reads: CASSLLLAGYTGELFF.